The 27 T cell receptor beta chains listed next were all sequenced from one sample in a study of T cells in Graves' hyperthyroidism and ophthalmopathy. Using RNA transcripts as the source, TCR beta CDR3 regions were amplified. With the HTBI primer set, the TCR CDR3 went through a first round of RT-PCR. TCRdb passed the multiplex PCR reads through MiXCR, listing each CDR3 protein once. This sample has almost 600,000 distinct CDR3 sequences, with roughly 46% found just once. The sequencing sample was made of peripheral blood or thyroid tissue (not recorded which). All receptors derive from a woman younger than 35 with Graves' hyperthyroidism.

The table lists this clonotype with many counts. This chain links TRBV5-6 with TRBJ1-1, with 10 bases identical to TRBD1. This CDR3 spans 14 amino acids. The trim removed 5 bases at V and 1 base at J, leaving 2 bases unmatched. Germline CDR1 reads SGHDT; CDR2 reads YYEEEE. The CDR3 sequence: CASSWTGGNTEAFF. The CDR3 region has the DNA TGTGCCAGCAGTTGGACAGGGGGGAACACTGAAGCTTTCTTT.

Points on this clonotype: A much more abundant neighbour one base away suggests this may be a read error. This chain connects TRBV10-2 to TRBJ2-7, with 10 bases that match TRBD1. Per germline, CDR1 WSHSY and CDR2 SAAADI. The CDR3 runs to 16 residues. This chain's CDR3 is CACSEAAGTGAYEQYF. DNA for the CDR3: TGCGCCTGCAGTGAAGCCGCGGGGACAGGGGCCTACGAGCAGTACTTC.

Details on this clonotype: It may be a read error: a sequence one base away is much more abundant. The V and J genes are TRBV9 and TRBJ1-3, with D maybe TRBD1 (6 bases). Trimming removed 3 bases from V and 2 bases from J, with 12 bases in between. CDR1 and CDR2 (germline): SGDLS, YYNGEE. The CDR3 covers 15 residues. The CDR3 sequence is CASSANQGTGNTIYF. The CDR3 region has the DNA TGTGCCAGCAGCGCCAACCAGGGGACTGGAAACACCATATATTTT.

The chain joins TRBV7-2 to TRBJ2-5; 7 nucleotides align to TRBD2. The V segment lost 4 bases and the J segment 5 bases; nucleotides outside the gene matches: 10. This CDR3 is 15 amino acids long. Germline-derived CDR1 and CDR2 are SGHTA and FQGNSA. The CDR3 region has the DNA TGTGCCAGCAGCTCCTACGACTGGGGGGGTGAGACCCAGTACTTC. This translates into CASSSYDWGGETQYF.

This clonotype appeared a single time. One end of the junction is discordant with germline, which a read error may explain. The chain employs TRBV7-9 and TRBJ2-6; D remains ambiguous. The V gene's germline CDR1 is SEHNR and CDR2 FQNEAQ (reference sequence). The CDR3 is 12 amino acids. CDR3 sequence: CAGSLDANVLTF. The CDR3 region has the DNA TGTGCCGGCAGCTTGGACGCCAACGTCCTGACTTTC. Using reference TRBV7-9 and TRBJ2-6 for the parts outside the CDR3, the full variable domain is DTGVSQNPRHKITKRGQNVTFRCDPISEHNRLYWYRQTLGQGPEFLTYFQNEAQLEKSRLLSDRFSAERPKGSFSTLEIQRTEQGDSAMYLCAGSLDANVLTFGAGSRLTVL.

The chain carries TRBV6-5 and TRBJ2-7; 9 bases match TRBD2. The J call may be mistaken, given a closer DNA end match to TRBJ2-1. CDR3 length: 14 residues. Germline CDR1 reads MNHEY; CDR2 reads SVGAGI. CDR3 coding DNA: TGTGCCAGCAGTTCGCTCCTTGGACTAGCGAAGCAGTTCTTC. Translating it yields CASSSLLGLAKQFF.

The J gene is TRBJ2-7, the V gene TRBV10-3; no clear D. The germline gives CDR1 ENHRY, CDR2 SYGVKD. The CDR3 is 11 residues long. V lost 3 bases to trimming and J lost 5 bases, with 5 bases between them. In nucleotides, the CDR3 is TGTGCCATCAGTGACAACGACGAGCAGTACTTC. Protein sequence: CAISDNDEQYF.

This clonotype has a count of ten or more. The rearrangement uses TRBV19 and TRBJ2-7; TRBD1 aligns across 7 bases. The V gene's germline CDR1 is LNHDA and CDR2 SQIVND (reference sequence). CDR3 length: 12 residues. Trimming at V came to 4 bases and at J to 5 bases, leaving 2 bases not matched to a gene. In DNA form, the CDR3 reads TGTGCCAGTAGTACGACAGGGAACGAGCAGTACTTC. It encodes CASSTTGNEQYF.

The chain couples TRBV2 to TRBJ2-1, with TRBD2 identical over 11 bases. Germline trimming cut 5 bases from V and 4 bases from J; bases unmatched to any gene: 4. The CDR3 consists of 15 residues. Germline CDR1 is SNHLY and CDR2 is FYNNEI. CDR3 protein: CASSRLAGRYNEQFF. CDR3 in DNA: TGTGCCAGCAGTCGACTAGCGGGAAGGTACAATGAGCAGTTCTTC.

Concerning this clonotype: A much larger clonotype is one base distant, so this may be a read error. The genes are TRBV2 and TRBJ1-6; a possible D gene is TRBD1 (5 bases). The CDR3 length is 13 residues. Germline CDR1 reads SNHLY; CDR2 reads FYNNEI. The CDR3 loop is CASREGTPSPLHF. The CDR3 DNA sequence: TGTGCCAGCAGGGAAGGGACCCCTTCACCCCTCCACTTT.

Turning to this clonotype: Possible read error: a much larger clone is one base away. The rearrangement links TRBV9 to TRBJ2-7; TRBD2 agrees at 7 bases. Germline values: CDR1 SGDLS, CDR2 YYNGEE. This CDR3 is built from 15 residues. The V and J ends lost 5 bases and 3 bases, in that order; junction bases with no gene match: 11. CDR3 DNA: TGTGCCAGCAGGGGACTAACGGGAGTCAGCTACGAGCAGTACTTC. This codes for CASRGLTGVSYEQYF.

This clonotype has a count of ten or more. This chain links TRBV19 with TRBJ1-1; D is ambiguous. V was pared by 8 bases and J by 1 base, with 11 bases between. Germline-derived CDR1 and CDR2 are LNHDA and SQIVND (reference sequence). The CDR3 loop spans 13 amino acids. CDR3 bases: TGTGCCAGTTTTAAAACAGCGAACACTGAAGCTTTCTTT. It is translated as CASFKTANTEAFF.

This clonotype was seen ten or more times. The chain joins TRBV7-2 to TRBJ1-1; D unclear. CDR1 SGHTA and CDR2 FQGNSA come from the germline V gene. V was clipped by 1 base and J by 5 bases, with 14 bases between them. This CDR3 is built from 15 residues. In DNA form, the CDR3 reads TGTGCCAGCAGCTTAGTTACTACCGGCGGGACTGAAGCTTTCTTT. Protein sequence: CASSLVTTGGTEAFF.

A note on this clonotype: This sequence may be a read error, since a much larger clone differs from it by one base. This chain joins TRBV29-1 and TRBJ1-1; 9 positions agree with TRBD1. Germline V gives CDR1 SQVTM, CDR2 ANQGSEA. CDR3 length: 13 residues. CDR3: CSVEGTGLTEAFF. CDR3 sequence (DNA): TGCAGCGTGGAAGGGACAGGGCTCACTGAAGCTTTCTTT.

At least ten counts were recorded for this clonotype. V gene TRBV20-1 combines with J gene TRBJ1-2; tentative D call: TRBD1 (6 bases). The V and J ends lost 0 bases and 4 bases respectively, with 15 bases between them. Germline V gives CDR1 DFQATT, CDR2 SNEGSKA (reference sequence). The CDR3 totals 15 residues. CDR3 DNA: TGCAGTGCTAGAGATCCGACAGGACCTCTCTATGGCTACACCTTC. It specifies CSARDPTGPLYGYTF.

This clonotype was found a few times. The CDR3 DNA sequence: TGTGCCACCAGCAGAGATCCTGGGGACTCCTACAATGAGCAGTTCTTC. This translates into CATSRDPGDSYNEQFF. The chain couples TRBV15 to TRBJ2-1; D is undetermined. The CDR3 sequence is 16 residues long. Germline V gene sequence: CDR1 LNHNV, CDR2 YYDKDF (reference sequence). Trimming removed 0 bases at V and 0 bases at J, with 9 bases between.

Points on this clonotype: A much larger clone lies a single base off, so this may be a read error. This chain links TRBV18 with TRBJ1-1; D is perhaps TRBD1 (5 bases). There are 13 residues in the CDR3. CDR1 and CDR2 (germline): KGHSH, LQKENI. The CDR3 DNA reads TGTGCCAGCTCACCAGGGGGTGACACTGGAGCTTTCTTT. It is translated as CASSPGGDTGAFF.

This clonotype was observed at least ten times. The rearrangement links TRBV5-1 to TRBJ2-7; a weak D match, TRBD1 (6 bases). This CDR3 contains 16 residues. The germline V gene has CDR1 SGHRS and CDR2 YFSETQ. V was trimmed by 8 bases and J by 3 bases, leaving 24 bases between them. The CDR3 protein is CASSKGTYREHYEQYF. CDR3 sequence (DNA): TGCGCCAGTAGCAAAGGGACATACAGGGAGCACTACGAGCAGTACTTC.

The CDR3 here is CASSLDRGFQFF. CDR3 bases: TGTGCCAGCAGCTTAGATCGGGGGTTCCAGTTCTTC. The chain links TRBV7-2 to TRBJ2-7; TRBD2 is a possible D gene (6 bases). The J call may be incorrect, as the DNA end agrees better with TRBJ2-1. CDR1 SGHTA and CDR2 FQGNSA come from the germline V gene. The CDR3 length is 12 residues.

The table lists this clonotype with many counts. The CDR3 coding sequence is TGTGCCAGCAGTTTAGCGGGACAGGGCGTCCACGAGCAGTACTTC. Its protein product is CASSLAGQGVHEQYF. The J gene is TRBJ2-7, the V gene TRBV12-3 or TRBV12-4; TRBD1 matches 9 bases. Trimming cost V 0 bases and J 5 bases; bases outside gene matches: 5. The CDR3 spans 15 residues.

The chain joins TRBV7-6 to TRBJ1-4; no clear D. CDR1 SGHVS and CDR2 FNYEAQ come from the germline V gene. The CDR3 length is 14 residues. Trimming removed 5 bases at V and 8 bases at J, with 15 bases between. The CDR3 coding sequence is TGTGCCAGCAGCCGCCCGACGGGAGGGGAAAAACTGTTTTTT. Residues: CASSRPTGGEKLFF. The variable domain in full, with the rest retrieved from reference TRBV7-6 and TRBJ1-4, is GAGVSQSPRYKVTKRGQDVALRCDPISGHVSLYWYRQALGQGPEFLTYFNYEAQQDKSGLPNDRFSAERPEGSISTLTIQRTEQRDSAMYRCASSRPTGGEKLFFGSGTQLSVL.

This clonotype showed up just a few times. V usage is TRBV25-1 and J usage is TRBJ1-2, with D hard to call. This CDR3 contains 15 residues. V was pared by 4 bases and J by 2 bases, with 14 bases between. CDR1 MGHDK and CDR2 SYGVNS come from the germline V gene. Here the CDR3 DNA reads TGTGCCAGCAGTGCTAGAACCGGAGGAAACTATGGCTACACCTTC. This sequence encodes CASSARTGGNYGYTF.

This clonotype was seen many times. V usage is TRBV2 and J usage is TRBJ1-6; 10 bases are a match to TRBD1. V lost 6 bases and J lost 6; bases outside the gene matches: 5. Germline V gene sequence: CDR1 SNHLY, CDR2 FYNNEI. This CDR3 is built from 15 residues. CDR3 loop: CASRETGGTNSPLHF. The CDR3 bases are TGTGCCAGCAGAGAGACAGGGGGCACTAATTCACCCCTCCACTTT.

This clonotype was counted a single time. The chain's CDR3 is CASSLGGPYYGYTF. CDR3 nucleotide sequence: TGTGCCAGCAGCCTCGGGGGGCCATACTATGGCTACACCTTC. This chain uses TRBV6-5 with TRBJ1-2; D is possibly TRBD1 (6 bases). Germline V CDR1 and CDR2: MNHEY, SVGAGI. The CDR3 spans 14 residues. V was shortened by 6 bases and J by 3 bases, with 14 bases between the two germline ends.

Ten or more counts support this clonotype. The chain couples TRBV5-6 to TRBJ2-7, with 8 positions matching TRBD2. Looked up from germline, CDR1 is SGHDT and CDR2 is YYEEEE. V lost 0 bases, J lost 3 bases, and 2 bases stayed unmatched. The CDR3 length is 14 residues. As DNA, the CDR3 is TGTGCCAGCAGCTTGGTGGCGGGAGGCTACGAGCAGTACTTC. This codes for CASSLVAGGYEQYF.

DNA for the CDR3: TGTGCCAGCAGCGGACTAGCGGGAGTCTACAATGAGCAGTTCTTC. The encoded protein is CASSGLAGVYNEQFF. V gene TRBV7-6 combines with J gene TRBJ2-1; 13 bases map to TRBD2. V lost 5 bases, J lost 3 bases, and 1 base stayed unmatched. Per the germline V gene, CDR1 is SGHVS and CDR2 is FNYEAQ. CDR3 length equals 15 residues.

The CDR3 loop reads CASSEALGSYSNQPQHF. In nucleotides, the CDR3 is TGTGCCAGCAGCGAAGCCCTAGGATCCTATAGCAATCAGCCCCAGCATTTT. The V call is TRBV7-2, the J call TRBJ1-5; D remains ambiguous. The CDR3 is 17 amino acids. Trimming took off 5 bases at V and 0 bases at J, with 17 bases between the two ends. Germline assignment: CDR1 SGHTA and CDR2 FQGNSA. The whole variable domain, filled in from reference TRBV7-2 and TRBJ1-5, reads GAGVSQSPSNKVTEKGKDVELRCDPISGHTALYWYRQSLGQGLEFLIYFQGNSAPDKSGLPSDRFSAERTGGSVSTLTIQRTQQEDSAVYLCASSEALGSYSNQPQHFGDGTRLSIL.